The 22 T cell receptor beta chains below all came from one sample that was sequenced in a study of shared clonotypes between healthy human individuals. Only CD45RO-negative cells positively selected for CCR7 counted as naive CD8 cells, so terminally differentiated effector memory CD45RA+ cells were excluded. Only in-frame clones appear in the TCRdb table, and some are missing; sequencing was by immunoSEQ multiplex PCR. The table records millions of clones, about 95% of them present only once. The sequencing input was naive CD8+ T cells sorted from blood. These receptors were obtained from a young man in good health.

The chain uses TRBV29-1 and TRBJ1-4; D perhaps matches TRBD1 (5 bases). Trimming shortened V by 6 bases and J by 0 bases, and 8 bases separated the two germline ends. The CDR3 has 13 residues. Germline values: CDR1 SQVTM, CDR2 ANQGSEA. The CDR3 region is CSVLTATNEKLFF. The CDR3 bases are TGCAGCGTACTGACAGCAACTAATGAAAAACTGTTTTTT.

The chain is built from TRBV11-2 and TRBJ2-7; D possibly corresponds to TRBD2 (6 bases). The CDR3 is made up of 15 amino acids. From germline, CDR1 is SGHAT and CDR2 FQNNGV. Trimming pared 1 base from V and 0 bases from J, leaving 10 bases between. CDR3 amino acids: CASSLGDFLSYEQYF. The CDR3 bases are TGTGCCAGCAGCTTAGGGGACTTCCTCTCCTACGAGCAGTACTTC.

Written as DNA, the CDR3 is TGTGCCAGCAGCTTGAAGGGCTGGCAGACCCAGTACTTC. This encodes CASSLKGWQTQYF. The chain recombines TRBV5-4 with TRBJ2-5; no reliable D call. The length of the CDR3 is 13 residues. The germline CDR1 and CDR2 sequences are SGHNT and YYREEE (reference sequence). The V and J ends lost 1 base and 6 bases respectively, with 10 bases between them.

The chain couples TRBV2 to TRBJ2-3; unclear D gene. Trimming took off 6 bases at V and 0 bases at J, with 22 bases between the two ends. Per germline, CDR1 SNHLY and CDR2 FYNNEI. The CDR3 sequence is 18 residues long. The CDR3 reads CASRPRIISAPSTDTQYF. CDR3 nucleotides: TGTGCCAGCAGACCTCGAATCATCTCTGCCCCCAGCACAGATACGCAGTATTTT.

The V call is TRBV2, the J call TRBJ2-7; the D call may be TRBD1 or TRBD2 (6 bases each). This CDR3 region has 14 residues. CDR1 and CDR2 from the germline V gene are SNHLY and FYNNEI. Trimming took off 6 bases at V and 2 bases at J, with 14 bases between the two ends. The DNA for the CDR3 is TGTGCCAGCAGCCTGGGGGGACAAACCTACGAGCAGTACTTC. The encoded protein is CASSLGGQTYEQYF.

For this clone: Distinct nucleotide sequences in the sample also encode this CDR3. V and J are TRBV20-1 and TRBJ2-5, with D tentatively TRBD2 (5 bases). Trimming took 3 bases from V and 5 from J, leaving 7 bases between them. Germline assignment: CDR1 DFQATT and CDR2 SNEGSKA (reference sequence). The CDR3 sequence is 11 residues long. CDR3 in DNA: TGCAGTGCTAGGGAGGTGGAGACCCAGTACTTC. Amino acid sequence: CSAREVETQYF.

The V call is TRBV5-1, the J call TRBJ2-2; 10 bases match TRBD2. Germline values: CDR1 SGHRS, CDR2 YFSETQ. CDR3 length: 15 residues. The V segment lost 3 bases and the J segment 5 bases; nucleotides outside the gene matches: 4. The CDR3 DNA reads TGCGCCAGCAGCTCCGGACTAGCGGATACCGGGGAGCTGTTTTTT. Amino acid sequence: CASSSGLADTGELFF.

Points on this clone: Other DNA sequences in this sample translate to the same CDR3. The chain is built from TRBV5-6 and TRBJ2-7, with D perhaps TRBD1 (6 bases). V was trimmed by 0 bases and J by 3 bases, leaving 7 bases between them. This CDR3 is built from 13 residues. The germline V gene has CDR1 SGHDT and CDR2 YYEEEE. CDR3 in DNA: TGTGCCAGCAGCTTGGACAGGGTCTACGAGCAGTACTTC. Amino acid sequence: CASSLDRVYEQYF.

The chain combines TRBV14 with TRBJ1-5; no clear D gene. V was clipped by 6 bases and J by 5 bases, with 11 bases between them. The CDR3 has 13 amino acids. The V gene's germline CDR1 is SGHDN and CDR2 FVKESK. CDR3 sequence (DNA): TGTGCCAGCAGTCTCGGGAGGGATCAGCCCCAGCATTTT. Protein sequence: CASSLGRDQPQHF.

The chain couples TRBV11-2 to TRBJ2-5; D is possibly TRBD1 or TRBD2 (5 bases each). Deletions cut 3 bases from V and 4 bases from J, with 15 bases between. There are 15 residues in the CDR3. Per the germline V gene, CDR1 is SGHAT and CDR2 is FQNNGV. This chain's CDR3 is CASSFQGRWVETQYF. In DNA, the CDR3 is TGTGCCAGCAGCTTTCAGGGACGATGGGTAGAGACCCAGTACTTC.

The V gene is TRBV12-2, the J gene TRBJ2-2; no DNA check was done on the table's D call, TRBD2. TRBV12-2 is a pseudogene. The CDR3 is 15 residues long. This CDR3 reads CASRLVTLNTGELFF. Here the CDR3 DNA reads TGTGCAAGTCGCTTAGTAACTCTAAACACCGGGGAGCTGTTTTTT.

The CDR3 nucleotides read TGTGCCAGCAGTTTGGGAACTAGCGCCAGCTCCTACAATGAGCAGTTCTTC. It codes for CASSLGTSASSYNEQFF. This chain joins TRBV27 and TRBJ2-1; 7 nucleotides match TRBD2. Germline V gene sequence: CDR1 MNHEY, CDR2 SMNVEV (reference sequence). After removal of 3 bases from V and 0 bases from J, the junction contained 8 bases not matched to a gene. The CDR3 runs 17 residues.

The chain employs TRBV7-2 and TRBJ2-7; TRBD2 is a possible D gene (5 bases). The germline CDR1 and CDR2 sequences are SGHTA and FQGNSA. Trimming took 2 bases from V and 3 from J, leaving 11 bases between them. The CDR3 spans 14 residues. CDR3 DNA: TGTGCCAGCAGCTTAAGGGAGCCCAACTACGAGCAGTACTTC. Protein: CASSLREPNYEQYF.

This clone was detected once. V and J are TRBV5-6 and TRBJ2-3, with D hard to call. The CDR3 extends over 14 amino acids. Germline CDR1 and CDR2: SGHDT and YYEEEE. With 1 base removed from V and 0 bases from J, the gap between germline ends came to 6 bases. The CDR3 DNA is TGTGCCAGCAGCTTGAGGGCTAGCACAGATACGCAGTATTTT. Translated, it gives CASSLRASTDTQYF.

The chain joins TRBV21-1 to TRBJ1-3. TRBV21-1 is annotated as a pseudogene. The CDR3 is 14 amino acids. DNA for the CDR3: TGTGCCAGCAGAGGGAGGCCCGGGGGAAACACCATATATTTT. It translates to CASRGRPGGNTIYF.

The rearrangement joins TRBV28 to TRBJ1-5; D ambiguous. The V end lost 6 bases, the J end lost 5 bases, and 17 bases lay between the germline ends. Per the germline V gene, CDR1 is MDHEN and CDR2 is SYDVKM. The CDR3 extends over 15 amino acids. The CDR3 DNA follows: TGTGCCAGCAGCTCAGGCCAGATATGGGATCAGCCCCAGCATTTT. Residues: CASSSGQIWDQPQHF. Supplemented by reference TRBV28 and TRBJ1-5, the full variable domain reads DVKVTQSSRYLVKRTGEKVFLECVQDMDHENMFWYRQDPGLGLRLIYFSYDVKMKEKGDIPEGYSVSREKKERFSLILESASTNQTSMYLCASSSGQIWDQPQHFGDGTRLSIL.

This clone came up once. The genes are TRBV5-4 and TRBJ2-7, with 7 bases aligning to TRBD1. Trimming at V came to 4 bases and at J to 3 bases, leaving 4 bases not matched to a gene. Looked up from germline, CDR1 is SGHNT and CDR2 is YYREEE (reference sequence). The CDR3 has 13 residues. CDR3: CASSAGTVYEQYF. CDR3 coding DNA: TGTGCCAGCAGCGCCGGGACAGTCTACGAGCAGTACTTC.

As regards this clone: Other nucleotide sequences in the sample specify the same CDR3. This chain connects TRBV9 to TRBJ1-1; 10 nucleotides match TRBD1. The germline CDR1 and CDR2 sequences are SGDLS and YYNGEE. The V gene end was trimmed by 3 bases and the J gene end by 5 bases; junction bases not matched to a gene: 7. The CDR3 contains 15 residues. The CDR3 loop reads CASSAPGQGYTEAFF. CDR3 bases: TGTGCCAGCAGCGCTCCGGGACAGGGGTATACTGAAGCTTTCTTT.

CDR3 in amino acids: CASSKGLAGPSGTQYF. The CDR3 DNA reads TGTGCCAGCAGCAAAGGACTAGCGGGGCCTTCGGGTACGCAGTATTTT. V is TRBV21-1 and J is TRBJ2-3; the table gives TRBD2 as D, unverified against the DNA. TRBV21-1 is given as a pseudogene. The CDR3 runs to 16 residues.

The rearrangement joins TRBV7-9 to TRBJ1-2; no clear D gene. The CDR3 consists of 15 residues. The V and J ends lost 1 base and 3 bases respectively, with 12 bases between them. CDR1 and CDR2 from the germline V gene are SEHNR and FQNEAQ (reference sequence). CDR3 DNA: TGTGCCAGCAGCTTAGATTTCCCAGGATACTATGGCTACACCTTC. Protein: CASSLDFPGYYGYTF.

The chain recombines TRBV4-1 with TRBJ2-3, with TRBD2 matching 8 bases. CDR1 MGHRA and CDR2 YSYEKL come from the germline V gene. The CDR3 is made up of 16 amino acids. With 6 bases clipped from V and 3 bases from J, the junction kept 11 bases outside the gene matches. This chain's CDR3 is CASRNPWREVTDTQYF. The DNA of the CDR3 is TGCGCCAGCAGGAACCCCTGGCGGGAGGTTACAGATACGCAGTATTTT.

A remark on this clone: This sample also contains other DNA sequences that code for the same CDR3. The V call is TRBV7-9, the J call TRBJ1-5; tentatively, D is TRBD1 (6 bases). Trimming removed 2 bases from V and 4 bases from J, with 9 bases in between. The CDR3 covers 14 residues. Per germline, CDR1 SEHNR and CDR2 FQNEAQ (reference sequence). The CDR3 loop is CASSLSTGNQPQHF. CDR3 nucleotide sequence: TGTGCCAGCAGCTTAAGTACAGGGAATCAGCCCCAGCATTTT.